The rows below give T cell receptor beta chains drawn from one sample of a study of cytomegalovirus exposure and HLA in healthy donors. Repertoires were generated with immunoSEQ multiplex PCR, while TCRdb's copy carries only in-frame clones and drops some. The sample records 50,000 or so clones, about 95% being singletons. Material: PBMCs. Receptors originate from a man aged 18 to 30 in good health and CMV-seronegative. The CDR3 runs from the conserved cysteine through the conserved F or W. Fields, in order: J gene, V gene, clone size, D gene, CDR3 protein, CDR3 DNA. A D gene is named only where the DNA matches it firmly. A row's size may be missing; if present it is once, few, many or a size class.

J: TRBJ2-5; V: TRBV11-2; size: NA; D: TRBD2; CDR3: CASRRPGLAIKTQYF; DNA: TGTGCCAGCAGGCGACCGGGACTAGCGATCAAGACCCAGTACTTC
J: TRBJ1-5; V: TRBV27; size: NA; D: NA; CDR3: CASSLSGAWNQPQHF; DNA: TGTGCCAGCAGTTTATCTGGGGCTTGGAATCAGCCCCAGCATTTT
J: TRBJ2-1; V: TRBV4-3; size: NA; D: TRBD2; CDR3: CASSQDLWAGDYNEQFF; DNA: TGCGCCAGCAGCCAAGATCTTTGGGCGGGAGACTACAATGAGCAGTTCTTC
J: TRBJ2-1; V: TRBV7-8; size: NA; D: TRBD2; CDR3: CASRLTSGRANEQFF; DNA: TGTGCCAGCAGACTGACTAGCGGGAGGGCTAATGAGCAGTTCTTC
J: TRBJ2-2; V: TRBV19; size: NA; D: NA; CDR3: CASSMVETGELFF; DNA: TGTGCCAGTAGTATGGTTGAGACCGGGGAGCTGTTTTTT
J: TRBJ2-7; V: TRBV27; size: NA; D: NA; CDR3: CASSTLTGLRLYEQYF; DNA: TGTGCCAGCAGCACACTAACAGGGCTCAGACTCTACGAGCAGTACTTC
J: TRBJ2-5; V: TRBV6-1; size: NA; D: TRBD1; CDR3: CASSENARGRETQYF; DNA: TGTGCCAGCAGTGAAAACGCCAGGGGGCGAGAGACCCAGTACTTC
J: TRBJ1-3; V: TRBV18; size: NA; D: NA; CDR3: CASSPRQSSGNTIYF; DNA: TGTGCCAGCTCACCACGACAGAGCTCTGGAAACACCATATATTTT
J: TRBJ1-1; V: TRBV6-1; size: NA; D: TRBD1; CDR3: CASSGQGAGTEAFF; DNA: TGTGCCAGCAGTGGACAGGGGGCGGGTACTGAAGCTTTCTTT
J: TRBJ2-7; V: TRBV15; size: NA; D: NA; CDR3: CATSRDLSYEQYF; DNA: TGTGCCACCAGCAGAGATTTATCCTACGAGCAGTACTTC
J: TRBJ2-1; V: TRBV2; size: NA; D: TRBD2; CDR3: CASSEGLAGGIYNEQFF; DNA: TGTGCCAGCAGTGAGGGACTAGCGGGAGGTATCTACAATGAGCAGTTCTTC
J: TRBJ1-1; V: TRBV29-1; size: NA; D: NA; CDR3: CSVDWTDLDTEAFF; DNA: TGCAGCGTTGACTGGACAGATCTGGACACTGAAGCTTTCTTT
J: TRBJ2-6; V: TRBV27; size: once; D: NA; CDR3: CASSRRGETGANVLTF; DNA: TGTGCCAGCAGCCGACGTGGGGAGACTGGGGCCAACGTCCTGACTTTC
J: TRBJ1-2; V: TRBV21-1; size: NA; D: NA; CDR3: CASSATGDTDYGYTF; DNA: TGTGCCAGCAGCGCGACAGGGGACACAGACTATGGCTACACCTTC
J: TRBJ1-2; V: TRBV29-1; size: NA; D: NA; CDR3: CSVESGFYGYTF; DNA: TGCAGCGTTGAGTCCGGTTTCTATGGCTACACCTTC
J: TRBJ2-2; V: TRBV10-3; size: NA; D: TRBD1; CDR3: CAISGTDRGNTGELFF; DNA: TGTGCCATCAGCGGGACTGACAGGGGGAACACCGGGGAGCTGTTTTTT
J: TRBJ2-1; V: TRBV19; size: NA; D: NA; CDR3: CASSSPGRRDNEQFF; DNA: TGTGCCAGTAGTAGCCCTGGACGCAGGGACAATGAGCAGTTCTTC
J: TRBJ1-2; V: TRBV6-1; size: NA; D: NA; CDR3: CASSTADSVRGYTF; DNA: TGTGCCAGCAGTACGGCGGACAGCGTTAGAGGCTACACCTTC
J: TRBJ1-1; V: TRBV9; size: NA; D: NA; CDR3: CASSAGQGTEAFF; DNA: TGTGCCAGCAGCGCGGGCCAGGGAACTGAAGCTTTCTTT
J: TRBJ2-1; V: TRBV19; size: few; D: NA; CDR3: CASSGSSSYNEQFF; DNA: TGTGCCAGTAGTGGGTCTAGCTCCTACAATGAGCAGTTCTTC
J: TRBJ2-1; V: TRBV11-3; size: NA; D: TRBD2; CDR3: CASSAGSGTSGRLHNEQFF; DNA: TGTGCCAGCAGCGCCGGATCAGGGACTAGCGGGCGTCTTCACAATGAGCAGTTCTTC
J: TRBJ2-7; V: TRBV4-2; size: NA; D: NA; CDR3: CASSQDLRDYEQYF; DNA: TGTGCCAGCAGCCAAGATCTGAGGGATTACGAGCAGTACTTC
J: TRBJ1-4; V: TRBV19; size: once; D: NA; CDR3: CASSIDLTPNEKLFF; DNA: TGTGCCAGTAGTATAGATTTGACACCTAATGAAAAACTGTTTTTT